This entry features one T cell receptor (beta chain) sequence. The source of the sample is a study of blood T cell repertoires in COVID-19. Method: immunoSEQ multiplex PCR; TCRdb's copy keeps in-frame clones and lacks some. The sample lists roughly 180,000 clones; approximately 87% were seen once. This TCR was sampled from a woman aged 50 to 60 who had recovered from COVID-19. Sequenced sample: PBMCs or T cells enriched from blood (not recorded which).

CDR3 in DNA: TGTGCCAGCAGTTTAAATGCAGACACTGAAGCTTTCTTT. It codes for CASSLNADTEAFF. The chain employs TRBV12-3 or TRBV12-4 and TRBJ1-1; D is uncertain. Trimming stripped 2 bases from V and 3 bases from J, with 7 bases between. This CDR3 is built from 13 residues.